Reported below is one T cell receptor (beta chain). Other DNA variants within this sample encode the same CDR3. This sample was included in a study of blood T cell repertoires in COVID-19. Overall study: Italy, Spain and the United States were the sources of the convalescent and acute COVID-19 samples.

Germline CDR1 reads SEHNR; CDR2 reads FQNEAQ (reference sequence). After removal of 3 bases from V and 1 base from J, the junction contained 1 base not matched to a gene. This CDR3 spans 14 amino acids. Clones were read by immunoSEQ multiplex PCR, and TCRdb kept only the in-frame ones, dropping some. The sample comprises about 160,000 clones, roughly 84% of which are singletons, and about 1% rests with the top ten. Sequenced input: peripheral blood. This sequence originates from a man aged 40-49 years with acute or convalescent COVID-19. V usage is TRBV7-9 and J usage is TRBJ2-7; 9 positions match TRBD2. CDR3 in amino acids: CASSFAGGSYEQYF. The CDR3 coding sequence is TGTGCCAGCAGCTTCGCGGGAGGGTCCTACGAGCAGTACTTC.